This T cell receptor beta chain was profiled in a study of blood T cell repertoires in COVID-19 (TCRdb year 2020). General notes on the study: Samples covering the acute and convalescent phases of COVID-19 were provided by collaborators in the United States, Italy and Spain. Where HLA class I and class II types were available, the types were taken from metadata supplied by the sample provider, not from assay-based typing. A de-identified subject ID, COVID-19 status, age in years and sex were almost always included in the sample metadata. The samples were drawn from two sources: the first 160 participants of the ongoing ImmuneRACE study, and 1,200 or so subjects contributed by 6 global collaborators. The material from the prospective study consisted of cDNA or gDNA derived from T cells, B-cell-depleted T cells, or PBMCs. The dataset comprised deeply sampled blood TCRbeta repertoires from subjects exposed to, actively infected with, or recovered from COVID-19. The repertoires were made available in a free public database intended to serve as a resource for research on the immune response to SARS-CoV-2.

Broad study findings and their caveats: How much clinical and demographic metadata was included differed by source and by participant, and the metadata was provided uncurated.

In Seattle, one collaborating source enrolled patients while the infection was active and tracked those patients longitudinally over the course of disease. Collaborating institutions collected whole blood in K2EDTA tubes following their own protocols. For TCRbeta analysis, collaborator samples were shipped as frozen whole blood, as isolated PBMCs, or as DNA extracted from either sample type. A remark on this clone: Its recognized antigen is unknown. The input lacks base qualities; no much larger clone sits a single base away.

TCRbeta CDR3 regions were amplified from genomic DNA by means of the immunoSEQ Assay, a bias-controlled multiplex PCR. The paper's data handling went like this. The number of nucleated cells in each sample was estimated by amplification of reference gene primers within the assay. Sequence reads were collapsed and filtered to measure the absolute abundance of every unique TCRbeta CDR3 rearrangement. For each sample, productive Simpson clonality was calculated by taking the square root of Simpson's diversity index across productive rearrangements. The table comes from immuneACCESS by way of TCRdb, which keeps in-frame sequences with V and J called. Part of the clones is missing from these tables; in studies checked, under half for an unresolved V gene and the rest for unknown reasons. V and J calls and clone size are copied from that table; D and trimming were computed from the DNA. In this sample the table shows 150,000 or so clones, roughly 89% of which occur a single time. Less than 5.5% of the sample is held by the ten biggest clonotypes.

This clonotype was sampled from a man between 60 and 70 years old with COVID-19, enrolled during active disease. The sequenced material came from peripheral blood.

The encoded CDR3 is CASSLSAGTITDTQYF. The DNA is as follows: TGTGCCAGCAGCTTATCGGCAGGAACCATCACAGATACGCAGTATTTT. Recombination joined TRBV7-6 with TRBJ2-3; the D gene assignment is ambiguous. V is cut by 2 bases and J by 2 bases, and the space between the germline ends is 14 bases. CDR1 and CDR2 (SGHVS, FNYEAQ) derive from the germline V gene. The CDR3 runs 16 residues from the cysteine to the phenylalanine. Only the CDR3 region is kept as DNA, spanning 48 bases read in frame from base 1.